This T cell receptor (beta chain) was retrieved from a study of CD8 T cells in Susac syndrome (dated 2019 in TCRdb). Describing the broader study: Repertoire sequencing was used to test whether CD8+ T cell activation and differentiation in Susac syndrome was antigen driven. The paper's findings and limits, for the study overall: The number of individuals in the TCR sequencing and HLA analysis was recognized as being relatively small.

Peripheral blood CD8+ and CD4+ T cells from healthy donors, Susac syndrome patients and multiple sclerosis patients were profiled by high-throughput TCR beta sequencing. Healthy donors were age- and sex-matched controls. Bulk CD8+ and CD4+ T cells were purified by magnetic negative isolation, while CD8+ TEMRA cells were enriched using FACS. Blood was collected in EDTA tubes and processed within 24 hours, with PBMCs isolated through density gradient centrifugation. PBMCs destined for TCR sequencing were cryopreserved in liquid nitrogen and later thawed in a 37 °C water bath. The sorted or isolated CD4+, CD8+ and CD8+ TEMRA cells reached a purity of at least 90%. RNA was extracted using the RNeasy kit, and roughly 0.5 to 1 microgram was reverse transcribed with random hexamers. The immunoSEQ multiplex PCR assay, which covers 54 Vbeta and 13 Jbeta segments, was used to amplify TCR beta CDR3 regions. To correct PCR amplification bias, a synthetic template baseline was used for both primer optimization and computational correction. The authors' pipeline ran thus. Reads were annotated to V, D and J genes per IMGT and analyzed with immunoSEQ Analyzer, keeping only productive sequences. To calculate clonality, Shannon entropy was normalized by log2 of the number of productive unique sequences and then subtracted from one. For each patient and control, public and private clones were evaluated within the 100 most prevalent clones. A clone was defined as Susac-specific if it was absent from the healthy and MS cohorts, from around 960 published viral clones and from other ImmuneACCESS disease sequences. TCRdb reran the public reads through fastp at Q25 and MiXCR, keeping productive beta chains. Each entry merges the rows of one CDR3 protein and shows their most common DNA and genes. TCRdb's processing, not the authors', yielded these V and J calls. This sample holds 150,000 to 200,000 distinct CDR3 sequences; about 94% were observed only once. Of the sample, over 0.11% falls within the top ten clones.

As encoded in the germline V gene, CDR1 is SNHLY while CDR2 is FYNNEI. V and J are truncated by 7 bases and 0 bases respectively, leaving an intervening sequence of 8 bases. Including the terminal cysteine and phenylalanine, the CDR3 comprises 13 residues. Solely the CDR3 DNA is kept, with 39 bases framed from the first base. On this clonotype itself: The clone's antigen remains unknown. No base qualities exist here, and no much larger clone lies one base off it.

The specimen was CD4+ T cells from PBMCs. The V and J segments used are TRBV2 and TRBJ2-3; a confident D gene designation cannot be given. This sequence originates from a human donor in good health. The base sequence is TGTGCCAGCAAAGTTTCTAGCACAGATACGCAGTATTTT. This codes for CASKVSSTDTQYF.